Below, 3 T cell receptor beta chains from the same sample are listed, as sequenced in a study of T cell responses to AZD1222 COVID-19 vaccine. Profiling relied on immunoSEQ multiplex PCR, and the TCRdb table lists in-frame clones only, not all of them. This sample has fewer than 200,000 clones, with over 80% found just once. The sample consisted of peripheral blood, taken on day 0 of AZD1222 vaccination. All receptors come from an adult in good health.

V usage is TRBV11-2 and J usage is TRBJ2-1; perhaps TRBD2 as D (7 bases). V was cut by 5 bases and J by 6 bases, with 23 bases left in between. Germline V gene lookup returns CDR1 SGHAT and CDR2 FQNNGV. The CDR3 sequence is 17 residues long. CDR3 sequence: CASSVRKGRGPFNEQFF. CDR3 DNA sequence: TGTGCCAGCAGCGTTCGAAAGGGGCGGGGGCCCTTCAATGAGCAGTTCTTC.

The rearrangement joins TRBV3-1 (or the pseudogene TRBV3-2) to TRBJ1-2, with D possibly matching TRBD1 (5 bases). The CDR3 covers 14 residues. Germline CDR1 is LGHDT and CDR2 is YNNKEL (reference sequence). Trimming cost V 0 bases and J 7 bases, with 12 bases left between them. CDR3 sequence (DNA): TGTGCCAGCAGCCAAGATAATCAGGGTGGTGGCTACACCTTC. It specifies CASSQDNQGGGYTF.

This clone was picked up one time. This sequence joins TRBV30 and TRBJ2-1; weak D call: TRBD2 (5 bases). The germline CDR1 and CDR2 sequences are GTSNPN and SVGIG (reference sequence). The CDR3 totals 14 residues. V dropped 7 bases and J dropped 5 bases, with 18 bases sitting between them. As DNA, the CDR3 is TGTGCCTATCTCGGTCGTGGAGGCGACAATGAGCAGTTCTTC. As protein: CAYLGRGGDNEQFF.